The 12 T cell receptor beta chains listed next were all sequenced from one sample in a study of identical twins. TCRdb passed the 5' RACE reads through MiXCR, listing each CDR3 protein once. The data show about 240,000 distinct CDR3 sequences, with 10% to 13% seen just once and 10% held by the top ten. The specimen was memory T cells sorted from blood. The receptors were sampled from a man aged 50-59 years in good health.

This clonotype was detected ten times or more. The rearrangement links TRBV7-9 to TRBJ1-4, with TRBD1 as a possible D gene (5 bases). The CDR3 is made up of 15 amino acids. The ends were cut back, 5 bases at V and 8 bases at J, with 18 bases in the middle. The germline gives CDR1 SEHNR, CDR2 FQNEAQ (reference sequence). The CDR3, as DNA: TGTGCCAGCAGCCCCGGGGCAGGGCCGGGGGAAAAACTGTTTTTT. Its protein product is CASSPGAGPGEKLFF.

This clonotype came up a few times. The chain has TRBV25-1 and TRBJ2-7, with D perhaps being TRBD1 or TRBD2 (5 bases each). Trimming shortened V by 5 bases and J by 6 bases, and 11 bases separated the two germline ends. Germline CDR1 reads MGHDK; CDR2 reads SYGVNS. The CDR3 is made up of 12 amino acids. This CDR3 reads CASSIRELEQYF. In nucleotides, the CDR3 is TGTGCCAGCAGTATCAGGGAGCTCGAGCAGTACTTC.

The count of this clonotype is one. The CDR3 loop reads CSARSLTSSYEQYF. CDR3 nucleotides: TGCAGTGCTAGGAGTCTAACCTCCTCCTACGAGCAGTACTTC. The V call is TRBV20-1, the J call TRBJ2-7, with unresolved D. Between the trimmed V and J ends, which lost 3 bases and 0 bases, there was a span of 12 bases. This CDR3 comprises 14 residues. Germline V gene lookup returns CDR1 DFQATT and CDR2 SNEGSKA (reference sequence).

V gene TRBV7-8 combines with J gene TRBJ2-1; D might be TRBD1 (6 bases). Germline CDR1 SGHVS, CDR2 FQNEAQ. The CDR3 extends over 15 amino acids. Trimming removed 2 bases from V and 0 bases from J, with 8 bases in between. The CDR3 nucleotides read TGTGCCAGCAGCTTAAAGGACAGCTCCTACAATGAGCAGTTCTTC. Residues: CASSLKDSSYNEQFF.

This clonotype was found many times. The chain recombines TRBV5-5 with TRBJ2-2, with 7 positions matching TRBD2. With 0 bases clipped from V and 5 bases from J, the junction kept 4 bases outside the gene matches. This CDR3 spans 15 amino acids. Germline V gene data show CDR1 as SGHKS and CDR2 as YYEKEE (reference sequence). The CDR3 protein is CASSLASGATGELFF. The CDR3 region has the DNA TGTGCCAGCAGCTTGGCCAGCGGGGCTACCGGGGAGCTGTTTTTT.

This clonotype was found a few times. J is TRBJ1-5 and V is TRBV5-6; D is unclear. CDR3 size: 13 residues. Between the trimmed V and J ends, which lost 2 bases and 3 bases, there was a span of 6 bases. Germline values: CDR1 SGHDT, CDR2 YYEEEE. CDR3 sequence reads: CASSFRTNQPQHF. Here the CDR3 DNA reads TGTGCCAGCAGCTTCAGAACCAATCAGCCCCAGCATTTT.

This clonotype showed up many times. V is TRBV18 and J is TRBJ2-7, with TRBD1 as a possible D gene (6 bases). V was clipped by 3 bases and J by 2 bases, with 14 bases between them. This CDR3 has 15 residues. Germline V gives CDR1 KGHSH, CDR2 LQKENI. This CDR3 reads CASSPVPGDTYEQYF. The DNA for the CDR3 is TGTGCCAGCTCACCCGTTCCTGGGGACACCTACGAGCAGTACTTC.

This clonotype has ten or more counts. The rearrangement uses TRBV5-1 and TRBJ2-5; TRBD1 or TRBD2 may be the D gene (6 bases each). The CDR3 has 15 residues. CDR1 is SGHRS and CDR2 is YFSETQ in the germline V gene. The germline V and J ends were trimmed by 0 bases and 4 bases, with 13 bases remaining between them. CDR3 nucleotide sequence: TGCGCCAGCAGCTTGGGCCAGGGGCGGGGAGAGACCCAGTACTTC. Its translation: CASSLGQGRGETQYF.

This clonotype was seen at least ten times. V usage is TRBV5-1 and J usage is TRBJ1-2, with 8 bases that match TRBD1. The CDR3 is made up of 15 amino acids. With 0 bases clipped from V and 2 bases from J, the junction kept 3 bases outside the gene matches. Germline V CDR1 and CDR2: SGHRS, YFSETQ. The CDR3 DNA is TGCGCCAGCAGCTTGGCCTCAGGGGGCAACTATGGCTACACCTTC. Translating it yields CASSLASGGNYGYTF.

This clonotype has a handful of counts. The chain employs TRBV6-1 and TRBJ2-2; D possibly uses TRBD1 or TRBD2 (5 bases each). Germline CDR1 MNHNS, CDR2 SASEGT. The ends were cut back, 3 bases at V and 1 base at J, with 12 bases in the middle. The CDR3 length is 16 residues. The DNA for the CDR3 is TGTGCCAGCAGTGATATGGGACGGCTGAACACCGGGGAGCTGTTTTTT. The encoded protein is CASSDMGRLNTGELFF.

The chain joins TRBV12-3 or TRBV12-4 to TRBJ2-5; D is unresolved. Trimming cost V 1 base and J 6 bases, with 6 bases left between them. This CDR3 region has 12 residues. The CDR3: CASSLGHKTQYF. CDR3 DNA sequence: TGTGCCAGCAGTTTAGGGCACAAGACCCAGTACTTC.

There are a few counts of this clonotype. The chain is built from TRBV7-6 and TRBJ2-3, with 9 bases lining up with TRBD1. Trimming took 4 bases from V and 2 from J; bases not matched to a gene: 7. The CDR3 has 16 amino acids. Germline-derived CDR1 and CDR2 are SGHVS and FNYEAQ. The CDR3 DNA reads as TGTGCCAGCAGCTACGACAGGGGGATTTACACAGATACGCAGTATTTT. This codes for CASSYDRGIYTDTQYF.